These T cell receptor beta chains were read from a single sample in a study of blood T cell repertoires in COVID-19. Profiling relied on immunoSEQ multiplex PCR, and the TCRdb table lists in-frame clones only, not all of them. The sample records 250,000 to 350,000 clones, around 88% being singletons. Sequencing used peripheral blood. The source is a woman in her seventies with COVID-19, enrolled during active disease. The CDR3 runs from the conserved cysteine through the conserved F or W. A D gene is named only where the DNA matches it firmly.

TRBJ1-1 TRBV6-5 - TGTGCCAGCAGTCGGACGAAGCAGGGCACTGAAGCTTTCTTT CASSRTKQGTEAFF
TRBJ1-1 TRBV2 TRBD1 TGTGCCAGCAGTGAAGACAGGGGGCTGTACACTGAAGCTTTCTTT CASSEDRGLYTEAFF
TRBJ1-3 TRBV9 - TGTGCCAGCAGCGGACAGACAACTGGAAACACCATATATTTT CASSGQTTGNTIYF
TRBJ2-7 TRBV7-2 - TGTGCCAGCAGCTTAGCGGGCCAGATTTCCTCCTACGAGCAGTACTTC CASSLAGQISSYEQYF
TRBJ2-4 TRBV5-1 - TGCGCCAGCAGCTTGGAGGGGGAAAACATTCAGTACTTC CASSLEGENIQYF
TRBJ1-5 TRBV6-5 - TGTGCCAGTGGGACGGGGGTCCAGCCCCAGCATTTT CASGTGVQPQHF
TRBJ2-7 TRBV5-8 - TGTGCCAGCTTCTGGCCCGGGTTCGACGAGCAGTACTTC CASFWPGFDEQYF
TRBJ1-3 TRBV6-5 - TGTGCCAGCAGTTACTCATTGACAAGTGGAAACACCATATATTTT CASSYSLTSGNTIYF
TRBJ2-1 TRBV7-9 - TGTGCCAGCAGCTTACCCCAGGACACGCCGACAGAGTTCTTC CASSLPQDTPTEFF
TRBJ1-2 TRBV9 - TGTGCCAGCAGCCCTGACAGTCCTAGAGGCTACACCTTC CASSPDSPRGYTF
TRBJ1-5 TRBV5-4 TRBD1 TGTGCCAGCAGCCTGGAGAGCGACAGGGAGGTCTGGTGCGATCAGCCCCAGCATTTT CASSLESDREVWCDQPQHF
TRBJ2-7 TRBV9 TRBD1 TGTGCCAGCAGCCCAGGACAGGGGGCAGGCTACGAGCAGTACTTC CASSPGQGAGYEQYF
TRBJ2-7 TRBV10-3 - TGTGCCATCAGGCAACAGGGAAGGGACGAGCAGTACTTC CAIRQQGRDEQYF